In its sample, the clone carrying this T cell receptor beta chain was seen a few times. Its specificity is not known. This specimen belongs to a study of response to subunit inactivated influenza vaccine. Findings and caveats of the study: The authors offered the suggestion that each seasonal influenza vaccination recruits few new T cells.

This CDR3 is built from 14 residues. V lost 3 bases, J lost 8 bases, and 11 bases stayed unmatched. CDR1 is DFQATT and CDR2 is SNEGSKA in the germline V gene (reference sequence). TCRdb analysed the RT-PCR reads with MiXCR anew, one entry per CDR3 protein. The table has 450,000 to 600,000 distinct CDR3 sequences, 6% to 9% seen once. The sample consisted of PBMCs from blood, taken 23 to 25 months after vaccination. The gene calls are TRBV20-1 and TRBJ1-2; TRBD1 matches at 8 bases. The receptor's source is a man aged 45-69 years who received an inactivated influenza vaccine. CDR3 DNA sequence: TGCAGTGCTAGCCCAGACAGGGGCAAGGGAGGCTACACCTTC. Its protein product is CSASPDRGKGGYTF.